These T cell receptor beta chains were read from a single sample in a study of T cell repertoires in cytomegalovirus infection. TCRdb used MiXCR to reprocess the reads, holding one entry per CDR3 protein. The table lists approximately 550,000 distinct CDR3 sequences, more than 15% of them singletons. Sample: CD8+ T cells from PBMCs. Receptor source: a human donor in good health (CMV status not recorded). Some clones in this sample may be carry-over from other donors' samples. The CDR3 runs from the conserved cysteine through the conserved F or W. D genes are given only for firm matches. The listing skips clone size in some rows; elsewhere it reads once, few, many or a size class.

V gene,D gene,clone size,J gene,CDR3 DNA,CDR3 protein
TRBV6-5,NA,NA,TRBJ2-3,TGTGCCAGCAGTTACCACCCGGAAGGAGATACGCAGTATTTT,CASSYHPEGDTQYF
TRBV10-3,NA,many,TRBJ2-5,TGTGCCATCAGTGAGTTGTCGGAAGAGACCCAGTACTTC,CAISELSEETQYF
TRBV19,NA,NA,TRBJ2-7,TGTGCCAGTAGTCACCGGGACTCCTACGAGCAGTACTTC,CASSHRDSYEQYF
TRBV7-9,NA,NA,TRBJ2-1,TGTGCCAGCAGCTTGGGACTCGACAGGAAGTTTGGCAATGAGCAGTTCTTC,CASSLGLDRKFGNEQFF
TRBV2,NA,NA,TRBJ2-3,TGTGCCAGCAGGTCAGGGATGTTGTTGGATACGCAGTATTTT,CASRSGMLLDTQYF
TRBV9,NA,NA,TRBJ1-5,TGTGCCAGCAGCGAGGGGGGGGGAGTTCAGCCCCAGCATTTT,CASSEGGGVQPQHF
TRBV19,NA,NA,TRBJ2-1,TGTGCCAGTAGTATCACGCCAGGGGAATCCTACAATGAGCAGTTCTTC,CASSITPGESYNEQFF
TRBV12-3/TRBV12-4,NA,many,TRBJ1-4,TGTGCCAGCAGTTTAAATCCTACAGGGTACCGTCCTGAAAAACTGTTTTTT,CASSLNPTGYRPEKLFF
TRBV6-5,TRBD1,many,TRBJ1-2,TGTGCCAGCAGTTACTGGGACAGGGATCACTATGGCTACACCTTC,CASSYWDRDHYGYTF
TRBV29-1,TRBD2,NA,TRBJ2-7,TGCAGCGTTGATGAGGGCGGGAGTTCCTACGAGCAGTACTTC,CSVDEGGSSYEQYF
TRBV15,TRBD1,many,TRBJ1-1,TGTGCCACCAGCAGAGGGACAGGGGAGAACACTGAAGCTTTCTTT,CATSRGTGENTEAFF
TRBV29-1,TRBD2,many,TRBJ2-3,TGCAGCGTTAAAGGACTAGCGGGGGCCCGCACAGATACGCAGTATTTT,CSVKGLAGARTDTQYF
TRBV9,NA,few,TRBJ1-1,TGTGCCAGCAGCGTAGAAGACACTGAAGCTTTCTTT,CASSVEDTEAFF
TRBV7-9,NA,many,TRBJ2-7,TGTGCCAGCAGCTTACCCGTTTCAACCCTCTTAGGCTACGAGCAGTACTTC,CASSLPVSTLLGYEQYF
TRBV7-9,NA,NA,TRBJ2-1,TGTGCCAGCAGCGTACTAGTCAATGAGCAGTTCTTC,CASSVLVNEQFF
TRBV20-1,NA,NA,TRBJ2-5,TGCAGTGCTTGGGGGCAGGGACTCTACCAAGAGACCCAGTACTTC,CSAWGQGLYQETQYF
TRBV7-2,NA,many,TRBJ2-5,TGTGCCAGCAGCTTAGCTAGGTCGGAGACCCAGTACTTC,CASSLARSETQYF
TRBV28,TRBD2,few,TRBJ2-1,TGTGCCAGCAGTTTTTTAGCGGGAGATTCCTACAATGAGCAGTTCTTC,CASSFLAGDSYNEQFF
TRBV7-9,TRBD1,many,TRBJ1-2,TGTGCCAGCAGACCCAACAGGGGGCAGGATGGCTACACCTTC,CASRPNRGQDGYTF
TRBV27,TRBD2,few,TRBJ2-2,TGTGCCAGCAAGAGAGCGGGATTCGGGGAGCTGTTTTTT,CASKRAGFGELFF
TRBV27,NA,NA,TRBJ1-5,TGTGCCAGCAGCCCTGAGGCGTCAGCCGGCAATCAGCCCCAGCATTTT,CASSPEASAGNQPQHF
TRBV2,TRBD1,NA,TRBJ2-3,TGTGCCAGACAGGGGGTAGATACGCAGTATTTT,CARQGVDTQYF
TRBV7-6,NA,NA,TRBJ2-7,TGTGCCAGCAGCCACCACTCCTACGAGCAGTACTTC,CASSHHSYEQYF
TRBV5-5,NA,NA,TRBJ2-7,TGTGCCAGCAGCTTGGAGTGGGGGATGGGGTACGAGCAGTACTTC,CASSLEWGMGYEQYF
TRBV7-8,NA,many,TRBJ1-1,TGTGCCAGCAGCTTAGCTAGTCCGTCGAGTCACGACACTGAAGCTTTCTTT,CASSLASPSSHDTEAFF
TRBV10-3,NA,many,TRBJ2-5,TGTGCCATCAGTGAGTCGACGACAGGCGAGGGAGAGACCCAGTACTTC,CAISESTTGEGETQYF
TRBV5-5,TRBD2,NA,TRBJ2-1,TGTGCCAGCAGCTGGGGTAGCGGGGGAGAGCAGTTCTTC,CASSWGSGGEQFF
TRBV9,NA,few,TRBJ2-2,TGTGCCAGCAGCGAGCCCCGTCCGCTAGGGACCACCGGGGAGCTGTTTTTT,CASSEPRPLGTTGELFF
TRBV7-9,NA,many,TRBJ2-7,TGTGCCAGCAGCACGACTGCCACCTACGAGCAGTACTTC,CASSTTATYEQYF
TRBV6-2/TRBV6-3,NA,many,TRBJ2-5,TGTGCCAGCAGCTCATCGACAGACTACCAAGAGACCCAGTACTTC,CASSSSTDYQETQYF
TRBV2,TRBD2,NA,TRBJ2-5,TGTGCCTCCTTCGGGACTAGCGGGTTCGAGACCCAGTACTTC,CASFGTSGFETQYF
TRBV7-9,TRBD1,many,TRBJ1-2,TGTGCCAGCAGCCCCGGGACAGGGGCTGGCTACACCTTC,CASSPGTGAGYTF
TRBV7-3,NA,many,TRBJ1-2,TGTGCCAGCAGCTTAGAACCCAGGAACTATGGCTACACCTTC,CASSLEPRNYGYTF
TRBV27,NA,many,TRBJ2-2,TGTGCCACCAAGTCCACGAACACCGGGGAGCTGTTTTTT,CATKSTNTGELFF
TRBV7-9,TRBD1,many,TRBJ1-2,TGTGCCAGCAGGGCTACCGGGACAGCCTATGGCTACACCTTC,CASRATGTAYGYTF
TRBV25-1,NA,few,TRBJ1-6,TGTGCCAGCAGTACGATGGGGGGAATTTCACCCCTCCACTTT,CASSTMGGISPLHF
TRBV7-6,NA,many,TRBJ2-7,TGTGCCAGCAGCTTGGGGGCAGGGCTGAGTGGCGAGCAGTACTTC,CASSLGAGLSGEQYF
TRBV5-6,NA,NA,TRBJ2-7,TGTGCCAGCAGCACTGATTTATACGAGCAGTACTTC,CASSTDLYEQYF
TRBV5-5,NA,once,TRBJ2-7,TGTGCCAGCACCGTGGGTAGGGGGGTATACGAGCAGTACTTC,CASTVGRGVYEQYF
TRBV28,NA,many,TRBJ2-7,TGTGCCAGCAGTTTAAAGTTTTACGAGCAGTACTTC,CASSLKFYEQYF
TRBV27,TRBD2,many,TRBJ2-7,TGTGCCAGCAGTTTATCTTTCGGGACTAGCGGGAGCTCCTACGAGCAGTACTTC,CASSLSFGTSGSSYEQYF
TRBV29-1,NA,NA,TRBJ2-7,TGCAGCGTTGAAATCCCAGCCCTCTCCCTATACGAGCAGTACTTC,CSVEIPALSLYEQYF
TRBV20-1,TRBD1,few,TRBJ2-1,TGCAGTGCTGTGCGCCGGGACAGGGGCATATACAATGAGCAGTTCTTC,CSAVRRDRGIYNEQFF
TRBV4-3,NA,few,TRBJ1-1,TGCGCCAGCAGCCAGACTTCACCCTTCGAGTTGAGGGAGGTAGCTTTCTTT,CASSQTSPFELREVAFF
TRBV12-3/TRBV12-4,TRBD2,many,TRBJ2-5,TGTGCCAGCAGTGGAAAGCGGGGGCAAGAGACCCAGTACTTC,CASSGKRGQETQYF
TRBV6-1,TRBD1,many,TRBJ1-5,TGTGCCAGCAGTCGACCATCTGGACAGGCCGGGGTGAATCAGCCCCAGCATTTT,CASSRPSGQAGVNQPQHF
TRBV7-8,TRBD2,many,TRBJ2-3,TGTGCCAGCAGCTCGTCGACTAGCGGGGGGCCGAAGGGCGCGCAGTATTTT,CASSSSTSGGPKGAQYF
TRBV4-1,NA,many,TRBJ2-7,TGCGCCAGCAGCTCCGGGACACATGACTCCTACGAGCAGTACTTC,CASSSGTHDSYEQYF
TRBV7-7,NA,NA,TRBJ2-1,TGTGCTAGCAGCTTAGGGCCCGCACGGCACAATGAGCAGTTATTC,CASSLGPARHNEQLF
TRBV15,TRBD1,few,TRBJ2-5,TGTGCCACCAGCTCCCGGGACAGGGTAGAGACCCAGTACTTC,CATSSRDRVETQYF
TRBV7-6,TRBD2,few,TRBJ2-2,TGTGCCAGCAGCCCCGGGACTAGCGGAAGAGATGGAACCGGGGAGCTGTTTTTT,CASSPGTSGRDGTGELFF
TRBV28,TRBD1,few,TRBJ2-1,TGTGCCAGCAGTTCGGGACAGGGGGCCCATGAGCAGTTCTTC,CASSSGQGAHEQFF
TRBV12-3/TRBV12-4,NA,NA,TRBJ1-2,TGTGCCAGCAGTTTTGTTAGGACAGATGGCTACACCTTC,CASSFVRTDGYTF
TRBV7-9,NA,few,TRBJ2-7,TGTGCCAGCAGCTCTCTGGGGACACTGAACTACGAGCAGTACTTC,CASSSLGTLNYEQYF
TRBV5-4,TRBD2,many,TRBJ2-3,TGTGCCAGCAGCCACGGACTAGCGGGGGATACGCAGTATTTT,CASSHGLAGDTQYF
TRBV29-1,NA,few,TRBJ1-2,TGCAGCGCCTCGGCCGGGACGAGTGGTGGCTACACCTTC,CSASAGTSGGYTF
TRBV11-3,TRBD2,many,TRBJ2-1,TGTGCCAGCAGCCTGGCCCATTGGGGTGGCGGGAGAGATGAGCAGTTCTTC,CASSLAHWGGGRDEQFF
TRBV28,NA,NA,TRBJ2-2,TGTGCCAGCAGCCCTCGGCACTCTAACACCGGGGAGCTGTTTTTT,CASSPRHSNTGELFF
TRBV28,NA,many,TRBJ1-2,TGTGCCAGCAGTCCCCCAGGCCTACGGGAAGGATCTAACTATGGCTACACCTTC,CASSPPGLREGSNYGYTF